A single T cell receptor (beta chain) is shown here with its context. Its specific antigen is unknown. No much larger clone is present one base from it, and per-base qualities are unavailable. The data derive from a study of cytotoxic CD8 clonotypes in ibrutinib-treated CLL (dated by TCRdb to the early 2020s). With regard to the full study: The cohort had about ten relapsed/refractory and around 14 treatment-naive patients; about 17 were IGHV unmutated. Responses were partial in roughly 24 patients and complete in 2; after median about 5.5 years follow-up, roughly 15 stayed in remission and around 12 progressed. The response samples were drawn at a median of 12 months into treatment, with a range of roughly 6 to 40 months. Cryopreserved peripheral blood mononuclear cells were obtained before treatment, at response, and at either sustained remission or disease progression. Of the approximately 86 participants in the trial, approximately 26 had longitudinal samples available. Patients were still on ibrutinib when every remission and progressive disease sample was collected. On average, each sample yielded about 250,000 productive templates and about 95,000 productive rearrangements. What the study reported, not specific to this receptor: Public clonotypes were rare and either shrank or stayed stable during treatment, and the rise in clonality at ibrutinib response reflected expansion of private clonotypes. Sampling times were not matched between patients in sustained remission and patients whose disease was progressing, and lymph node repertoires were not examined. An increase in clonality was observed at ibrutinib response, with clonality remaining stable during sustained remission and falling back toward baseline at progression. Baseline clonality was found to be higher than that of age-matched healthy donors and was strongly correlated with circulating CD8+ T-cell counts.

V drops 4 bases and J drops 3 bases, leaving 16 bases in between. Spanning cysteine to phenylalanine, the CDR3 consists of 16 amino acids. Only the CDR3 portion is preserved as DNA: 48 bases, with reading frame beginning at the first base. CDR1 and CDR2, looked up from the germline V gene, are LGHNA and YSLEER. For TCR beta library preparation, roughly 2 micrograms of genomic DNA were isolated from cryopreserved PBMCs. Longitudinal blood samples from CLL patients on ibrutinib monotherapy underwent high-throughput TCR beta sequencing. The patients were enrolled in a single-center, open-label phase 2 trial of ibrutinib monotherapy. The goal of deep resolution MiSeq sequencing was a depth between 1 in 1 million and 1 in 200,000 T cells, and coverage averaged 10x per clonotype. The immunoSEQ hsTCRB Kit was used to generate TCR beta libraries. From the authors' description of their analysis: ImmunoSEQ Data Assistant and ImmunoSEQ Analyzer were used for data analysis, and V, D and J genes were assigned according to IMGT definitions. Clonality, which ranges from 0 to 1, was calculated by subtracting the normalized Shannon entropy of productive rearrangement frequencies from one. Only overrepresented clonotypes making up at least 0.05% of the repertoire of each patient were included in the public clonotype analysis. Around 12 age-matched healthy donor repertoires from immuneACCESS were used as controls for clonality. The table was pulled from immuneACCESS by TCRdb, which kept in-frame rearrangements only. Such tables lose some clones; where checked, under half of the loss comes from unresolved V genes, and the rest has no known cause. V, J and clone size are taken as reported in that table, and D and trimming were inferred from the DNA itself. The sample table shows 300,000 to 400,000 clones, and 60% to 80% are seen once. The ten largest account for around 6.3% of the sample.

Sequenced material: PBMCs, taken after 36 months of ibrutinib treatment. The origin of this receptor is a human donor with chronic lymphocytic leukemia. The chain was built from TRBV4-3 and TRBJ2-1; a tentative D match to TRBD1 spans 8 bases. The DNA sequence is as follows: TGCGCCAGCAGCCGGTACAGGGGGGACTACTACAATGAGCAGTTCTTC. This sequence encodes CASSRYRGDYYNEQFF.